These 2 T cell receptor beta chains share one sample of origin, sequenced in a study of PD-L1 blockade in urothelial cancer. Profiling relied on immunoSEQ multiplex PCR, and the TCRdb table lists in-frame clones only, not all of them. Among about 45,000 clones listed, approximately 90% were seen once. This specimen was PBMCs, taken around atezolizumab (anti-PD-L1) treatment. These receptors were obtained from an older woman with urothelial cancer.

The V and J genes are TRBV19 and TRBJ1-3, with unresolved D. The CDR3 totals 14 residues. Trimming removed 3 bases from V and 2 bases from J, with 8 bases in between. Germline V gene data show CDR1 as LNHDA and CDR2 as SQIVND (reference sequence). The CDR3 sequence is CASSIIAAGNTIYF. CDR3 nucleotides: TGTGCCAGTAGTATCATCGCAGCTGGAAACACCATATATTTT.

The J gene is TRBJ2-7, the V gene TRBV9, with D tentatively TRBD2 (7 bases). V lost 0 bases to trimming and J lost 5 bases, with 15 bases between them. Germline CDR1 is SGDLS and CDR2 is YYNGEE. This CDR3 contains 15 residues. DNA of the CDR3: TGTGCCAGCAGCGTAGGAGGGGGGGCCGGCAACGAGCAGTACTTC. Encoded protein: CASSVGGGAGNEQYF. The full variable domain, completed using reference TRBV9 and TRBJ2-7, is DSGVTQTPKHLITATGQRVTLRCSPRSGDLSVYWYQQSLDQGLQFLIQYYNGEERAKGNILERFSAQQFPDLHSELNLSSLELGDSALYFCASSVGGGAGNEQYFGPGTRLTVT.